This TCR beta chain stems from a study of cytomegalovirus exposure and HLA in healthy donors. 60 Vbeta and 13 Jbeta primers were used in PCR. Sequenced by immunoSEQ multiplex PCR; TCRdb stores in-frame clones only, minus some. The sample lists roughly 100,000 clones, roughly four fifths seen once, with about 5% in the top ten. Broader study findings: Sequencing likely generated an artifact that appeared as a cluster of highly shared sequence variants. Some TCR beta chains (164 of them) were listed as cytomegalovirus-associated.

Note on this clone: No antigen is known for it.

CDR1 and CDR2 (germline): SGHVS, FQNEAQ. V was pared by 5 bases and J by 4 bases, with 17 bases between. The CDR3 is 15 amino acids. This TCR was recovered from a man in his forties in good health and CMV-seropositive. Specimen: PBMCs. The chain links TRBV7-8 to TRBJ1-2, with a weak D call TRBD1 (5 bases). The CDR3 DNA reads TGTGCCAGCAGCCCGCGGACATCGCGGGGCTATGGCTACACCTTC. It encodes CASSPRTSRGYGYTF.